A single sample is the source of the 32 T cell receptor beta chains below, sequenced in a study of T cell repertoires in cytomegalovirus infection. MiXCR was run by TCRdb on the reads, yielding one entry per CDR3 protein. Among more than 500,000 distinct CDR3 sequences, 15% to 20% were seen once, and the ten largest hold roughly 25%. What was sequenced was CD8+ T cells from PBMCs. These receptors were taken from a human donor in good health (CMV status not recorded). Some clones in this sample may be carry-over from other donors' samples.

The sample holds a few counts of this clonotype. The chain employs TRBV6-6 and TRBJ1-5; D call uncertain. CDR3 length: 14 amino acids. Germline-derived CDR1 and CDR2 are MNHNY and SVGAGI (reference sequence). Trimming removed 5 bases from V and 4 bases from J, with 12 bases in between. This CDR3 reads CASSPSRGNQPQHF. In nucleotides, the CDR3 is TGTGCCAGCAGTCCCTCCCGAGGGAATCAGCCCCAGCATTTT.

This clonotype appeared many times. This sequence joins TRBV4-1 and TRBJ1-1, with D unresolved. Germline lookup yields CDR1 MGHRA and CDR2 YSYEKL. The CDR3 consists of 14 residues. V shed 1 base and J shed 0 bases, with 6 bases lying between them. The CDR3 sequence is CASSQGTLNTEAFF. The CDR3 nucleotides are TGCGCCAGCAGCCAAGGAACACTGAACACTGAAGCTTTCTTT.

The chain carries TRBV20-1 and TRBJ2-3; D remains ambiguous. The CDR3 contains 13 residues. In germline, CDR1 is DFQATT, CDR2 SNEGSKA (reference sequence). The germline V and J ends were trimmed by 0 bases and 1 base, with 5 bases remaining between them. CDR3 DNA sequence: TGCAGTGCTAGAGAGTTTGGCACAGATACGCAGTATTTT. Its protein is CSAREFGTDTQYF.

The V gene is TRBV28, the J gene TRBJ2-1, with D perhaps matching TRBD2 (5 bases). Germline CDR1 reads MDHEN; CDR2 reads SYDVKM. CDR3 length: 16 amino acids. Trimming pared 5 bases from V and 0 bases from J, leaving 14 bases between. CDR3 in DNA: TGTGCCAGCAGTGGCCCGAGGGAGAGCTCCTACAATGAGCAGTTCTTC. Protein: CASSGPRESSYNEQFF.

The gene calls are TRBV2 and TRBJ1-1, with D possibly TRBD1 on 5 matching bases. This CDR3 spans 14 amino acids. CDR1 and CDR2 (germline): SNHLY, FYNNEI. CDR3: CALWDFREDTEAFF. Here the CDR3 DNA reads TGTGCTCTCTGGGACTTTCGGGAGGACACTGAAGCTTTCTTT.

The chain is built from TRBV19 and TRBJ2-1; 11 bases line up with TRBD2. After removal of 6 bases from V and 4 bases from J, the junction contained 5 bases not matched to a gene. CDR1 and CDR2 (germline): LNHDA, SQIVND (reference sequence). The CDR3 has 15 residues. The CDR3 reads CASSRTSGSYNEQFF. The CDR3 DNA sequence: TGTGCCAGTAGCCGCACTAGCGGGAGTTACAATGAGCAGTTCTTC.

The chain employs TRBV20-1 and TRBJ1-2, with D tentatively TRBD1 (6 bases). The CDR3 sequence is 14 residues long. CDR1 and CDR2 (germline): DFQATT, SNEGSKA (reference sequence). V gave up 6 bases and J gave up 7 bases, with 21 bases separating them. CDR3 amino acids: CSAEEKTGLTGYTF. CDR3 DNA: TGCAGTGCCGAGGAAAAGACAGGCTTAACTGGCTACACCTTC.

This clonotype appeared many times. CDR3 sequence: CAITRATSGVSTDTQYF. The CDR3 DNA is TGTGCCATCACACGGGCGACTAGCGGGGTTTCGACAGATACGCAGTATTTT. The J gene is TRBJ2-3, the V gene TRBV10-3; 11 nucleotides agree with TRBD2. CDR1 is ENHRY, CDR2 SYGVKD, per germline. Unmatched junction bases numbered 12, after V lost 7 bases and J lost 3 bases. There are 17 residues in the CDR3.

The V and J genes are TRBV5-1 and TRBJ1-2, with D unresolved. From germline, CDR1 is SGHRS and CDR2 YFSETQ. The CDR3 sequence is 15 residues long. V was trimmed by 0 bases and J by 4 bases, leaving 13 bases between them. DNA of the CDR3: TGCGCCAGCAGCTTGGGATCGTTAAAGGGCTATGGCTACACCTTC. Amino acid sequence: CASSLGSLKGYGYTF.

The chain is built from TRBV5-1 and TRBJ1-5; TRBD1 is a possible D gene (5 bases). Trimming took 4 bases from V and 4 from J, leaving 9 bases between them. Germline CDR1 and CDR2: SGHRS and YFSETQ. The CDR3 loop spans 13 amino acids. CDR3 DNA: TGCGCCAGCAGCCAATCAGGGAATCAGCCCCAGCATTTT. It yields the protein CASSQSGNQPQHF. The full variable domain, rest sourced from reference TRBV5-1 and TRBJ1-5, is KAGVTQTPRYLIKTRGQQVTLSCSPISGHRSVSWYQQTPGQGLQFLFEYFSETQRNKGNFPGRFSGRQFSNSRSEMNVSTLELGDSALYLCASSQSGNQPQHFGDGTRLSIL.

The table lists this clonotype with many counts. V and J are TRBV7-9 and TRBJ1-2; a possible D gene is TRBD1 (5 bases). V lost 5 bases and J lost 7, with 14 bases in between. CDR3 length: 13 residues. CDR1 SEHNR and CDR2 FQNEAQ come from the germline V gene (reference sequence). The CDR3 spells CASSATVDAGYTF. In nucleotides, the CDR3 is TGTGCCAGCAGCGCGACAGTCGACGCTGGCTACACCTTC.

In this sample, this clonotype turned up a few times. This sequence joins TRBV7-9 and TRBJ1-2, with 9 positions matching TRBD1. The V gene's germline CDR1 is SEHNR and CDR2 FQNEAQ (reference sequence). V gave up 4 bases and J gave up 7 bases; unmatched junction bases: 10. The CDR3 is 15 amino acids. For the CDR3, the DNA is TGTGCCAGCAGCTCGGGACAGGGTTCCTCTGGTGGCTACACCTTC. It specifies CASSSGQGSSGGYTF.

As to this clonotype: A much bigger clone sits one base away, suggesting this may be a read error. The chain is built from TRBV27 and TRBJ1-5; 10 bases agree with TRBD1. The CDR3 has 14 amino acids. Germline V gene sequence: CDR1 MNHEY, CDR2 SMNVEV (reference sequence). Trimming took 5 bases from V and 15 from J; bases not matched to a gene: 13. CDR3 sequence reads: CASSPETGGSQRHF. The CDR3 DNA is TGTGCCAGCAGTCCGGAGACAGGGGGCTCCCAAAGGCATTTT.

This clonotype was seen ten or more times. V usage is TRBV6-2 or TRBV6-3 and J usage is TRBJ1-5, with 10 positions matching TRBD1. Germline V CDR1 and CDR2: MNHEY, SVGEGT. CDR3 size: 15 residues. Trimming took 7 bases from V and 7 from J; bases not matched to a gene: 10. The CDR3 loop is CASTSPGQGRQPQHF. The CDR3 DNA sequence: TGTGCCAGCACTTCCCCGGGACAGGGGCGGCAGCCCCAGCATTTT.

J is TRBJ2-1 and V is TRBV20-1; D is perhaps TRBD1 or TRBD2 (5 bases each). The CDR3 runs to 15 residues. V gave up 0 bases and J gave up 1 base, with 10 bases separating them. The germline V gene encodes CDR1 DFQATT and CDR2 SNEGSKA (reference sequence). The CDR3 DNA is TGCAGTGCTAGAGATGAAGAGGGGTCCTACAATGAGCAGTTCTTC. Protein sequence: CSARDEEGSYNEQFF.

A word on this clonotype: This may come from a read error, since a much larger clone is one base off. This likely comes from a read error, as the CDR3 has no conserved phenylalanine or tryptophan at its end. V usage is TRBV28 and J usage is TRBJ2-2; D is undetermined. Per the germline V gene, CDR1 is MDHEN and CDR2 is SYDVKM. V lost 6 bases, J lost 4 bases, and 9 bases lay in between. The CDR3 length is 13 residues. In DNA, the CDR3 is TGTGCCAGCAGCCCGGCTAGCACCGGGGAGCTGTTTTCT. It encodes CASSPASTGELFS.

V usage is TRBV5-1 and J usage is TRBJ2-7, with 7 bases that match TRBD1. The V gene end was trimmed by 0 bases and the J gene end by 5 bases; junction bases not matched to a gene: 8. Germline-derived CDR1 and CDR2 are SGHRS and YFSETQ. The CDR3 is 15 amino acids. The CDR3 coding sequence is TGCGCCAGCAGCTTGGGGACAGGTGACTTGGACGAGCAGTACTTC. Its protein product is CASSLGTGDLDEQYF.

The J gene is TRBJ2-1, the V gene TRBV7-9; D uncertain. This CDR3 has 12 amino acids. V shed 4 bases and J shed 9 bases, with 10 bases lying between them. Germline CDR1 is SEHNR and CDR2 is FQNEAQ (reference sequence). CDR3 sequence (DNA): TGTGCCAGCAGCTCCCACCGGCCTGAGCAGTTCTTC. Its protein is CASSSHRPEQFF. Full variable domain (missing parts from reference TRBV7-9 and TRBJ2-1): DTGVSQNPRHKITKRGQNVTFRCDPISEHNRLYWYRQTLGQGPEFLTYFQNEAQLEKSRLLSDRFSAERPKGSFSTLEIQRTEQGDSAMYLCASSSHRPEQFFGPGTRLTVL.

The chain uses TRBV20-1 and TRBJ2-1, with 10 bases fitting TRBD2. The CDR3 consists of 17 residues. Germline V lookup: CDR1 DFQATT, CDR2 SNEGSKA (reference sequence). Trimming cost V 5 bases and J 6 bases; bases outside gene matches: 16. The CDR3 spells CSAGPLRAGGLGNEQFF. The CDR3 nucleotides are TGCAGTGCTGGCCCACTAAGAGCGGGAGGGTTGGGCAATGAGCAGTTCTTC.

This clonotype has only a few counts. This chain joins TRBV7-6 and TRBJ1-6; 7 bases align to TRBD1. J was trimmed by 5 bases and V by 6 bases; bases with no gene match: 4. The CDR3 extends over 14 amino acids. The germline CDR1 and CDR2 sequences are SGHVS and FNYEAQ. The CDR3 DNA is TGTGCCAGCAGATCAGGGGGTGATAATTCACCCCTCCACTTT. Translation gives CASRSGGDNSPLHF.

This clonotype has only a few counts. The rearrangement joins TRBV7-2 to TRBJ2-4; 10 bases line up with TRBD1. After removal of 5 bases from V and 15 bases from J, the junction contained 7 bases not matched to a gene. This CDR3 is built from 12 residues. Per the germline V gene, CDR1 is SGHTA and CDR2 is FQGNSA. In nucleotides, the CDR3 is TGTGCCAGCAGCGCGGGACAGGGGACCCCGTACTTC. Residues: CASSAGQGTPYF.

This clonotype occurred a few times. This chain connects TRBV20-1 to TRBJ2-4, with unresolved D. The V gene's germline CDR1 is DFQATT and CDR2 SNEGSKA (reference sequence). The CDR3 covers 13 residues. V shed 1 base and J shed 2 bases, with 6 bases lying between them. The CDR3 here is CSARVPTKNIQYF. The CDR3 DNA reads as TGCAGTGCTAGAGTACCGACCAAAAACATTCAGTACTTC.

This chain connects TRBV14 to TRBJ2-2; D gene uncertain. The V and J ends lost 0 bases and 0 bases respectively, with 8 bases between them. Germline V CDR1 and CDR2: SGHDN, FVKESK. This CDR3 spans 16 amino acids. The CDR3 here is CASSQEITANTGELFF. The CDR3 DNA sequence: TGTGCCAGCAGCCAAGAAATTACGGCGAACACCGGGGAGCTGTTTTTT.

The CDR3 region is CASSARGSDTGELFF. In DNA form, the CDR3 reads TGTGCCAGCAGTGCACGGGGCTCGGACACCGGGGAGCTGTTTTTT. This chain connects TRBV2 to TRBJ2-2, with D perhaps given as TRBD1 or TRBD2 (5 bases each). V lost 4 bases and J lost 3, with 12 bases in between. There are 15 residues in the CDR3. Germline values: CDR1 SNHLY, CDR2 FYNNEI. Full variable domain (rest looked up from reference TRBV2 and TRBJ2-2): EPEVTQTPSHQVTQMGQEVILRCVPISNHLYFYWYRQILGQKVEFLVSFYNNEISEKSEIFDDQFSVERPDGSNFTLKIRSTKLEDSAMYFCASSARGSDTGELFFGEGSRLTVL.

As for this clonotype: This may come from a read error, since a much larger clone is one base off. This CDR3 is missing its conserved last phenylalanine or tryptophan, likely due to a read error. The rearrangement links TRBV7-6 to TRBJ1-2; D remains unclear. The CDR3 loop spans 14 amino acids. The V gene's germline CDR1 is SGHVS and CDR2 FNYEAQ. Trimming took off 6 bases at V and 0 bases at J, with 11 bases between the two ends. The CDR3 spells CASRSPESNYGYTL. The CDR3 coding sequence is TGTGCCAGCAGAAGCCCGGAATCTAACTATGGCTACACCTTA.

V is TRBV6-8 and J is TRBJ1-1, with a weak D call TRBD1 (5 bases). From germline, CDR1 is MNHGY and CDR2 SAAAGT. This CDR3 is 20 amino acids long. Trimming removed 2 bases from V and 3 bases from J, with 28 bases in between. DNA of the CDR3: TGTGCCAGCAGTTACACCCTACGCCGGGACTCCCGAGGAGGCGACACTGAAGCTTTCTTT. Its translation: CASSYTLRRDSRGGDTEAFF.

In the case of this clonotype: A much more abundant neighbour one base away suggests this may be a read error. The chain recombines TRBV5-1 with TRBJ2-1; 11 positions match TRBD2. V gave up 4 bases and J gave up 2 bases; unmatched junction bases: 8. The CDR3 has 17 residues. CDR1 is SGHRS, CDR2 YFSETQ, per germline. CDR3 protein: CASSTGLAVSTYNEQFF. CDR3 nucleotide sequence: TGCGCCAGCAGCACGGGACTAGCGGTGTCCACCTACAATGAGCAGTTCTTC.

This chain links TRBV28 with TRBJ2-1; possible D gene TRBD2, 5 bases. CDR3 length: 9 amino acids. The germline V gene encodes CDR1 MDHEN and CDR2 SYDVKM. The ends were cut back, 10 bases at V and 9 bases at J, with 7 bases in the middle. The CDR3 here is CATGVEQFF. Written as DNA, the CDR3 is TGTGCCACCGGGGTTGAGCAGTTCTTC. The full variable domain, rest sourced from reference TRBV28 and TRBJ2-1, is DVKVTQSSRYLVKRTGEKVFLECVQDMDHENMFWYRQDPGLGLRLIYFSYDVKMKEKGDIPEGYSVSREKKERFSLILESASTNQTSMYLCATGVEQFFGPGTRLTVL.

This clonotype turned up a few times. The J gene is TRBJ2-1, the V gene TRBV2, with 12 bases matching TRBD1. The CDR3 extends over 14 amino acids. Germline V gene sequence: CDR1 SNHLY, CDR2 FYNNEI. The J segment lost 10 bases and the V segment lost 11 bases, leaving 12 bases of the junction unmatched. CDR3 region: CAAKARDRGLEQFF. In DNA form, the CDR3 reads TGTGCCGCAAAGGCGCGGGACAGGGGGCTGGAGCAGTTCTTC.

There are many counts of this clonotype. The V gene is TRBV12-3 or TRBV12-4, the J gene TRBJ1-5; 7 bases match TRBD1. J lost 3 bases, V lost 4 bases, and 9 bases had no gene match. CDR3 length: 16 amino acids. CDR3 in amino acids: CASSSGDSLINQPQHF. In DNA, the CDR3 is TGTGCCAGCAGTTCAGGGGACAGCTTAATCAATCAGCCCCAGCATTTT.

The chain has TRBV5-6 and TRBJ2-7; D is perhaps TRBD2 (6 bases). V shed 3 bases and J shed 5 bases, with 18 bases lying between them. The CDR3 has 15 amino acids. Germline V CDR1 and CDR2: SGHDT, YYEEEE. In DNA form, the CDR3 reads TGTGCCAGCAGCTCTCTCCTAGGAGGGGCGAACGAGCAGTACTTC. As protein: CASSSLLGGANEQYF.

The table lists this clonotype with a few counts. The V call is TRBV27, the J call TRBJ1-1; D is possibly TRBD1 (5 bases). CDR3 size: 13 residues. Germline CDR1 MNHEY, CDR2 SMNVEV (reference sequence). The V and J ends lost 5 bases and 8 bases respectively, with 15 bases between them. This chain's CDR3 is CASSGTGLLEAFF. The CDR3 DNA is TGTGCCAGCAGTGGAACGGGACTCCTCGAAGCTTTCTTT.